This TCR beta chain emerged from a study of cytomegalovirus exposure and HLA in healthy donors. General study findings and limits: In a later analysis, CMV-associated beta chains were mostly HLA-associated, it appeared. It was reportedly the case that the classifier diagnosed cytomegalovirus status with high specificity and sensitivity.

Use of 60 Vbeta and 13 Jbeta primers characterized the PCR. TCRdb keeps only in-frame clones here, not all; method: immunoSEQ multiplex PCR. The repertoire holds around 61,000 clones, with roughly 80% as singletons. Remarks on this clone: Its cognate antigen is unknown.

The specimen was PBMCs. The sequence came from a man in his forties in good health and CMV-seronegative.

CDR3 protein: CASSLAVSGNTEAFF. CDR3 nucleotides: TGCGCCAGCAGCTTGGCCGTGTCAGGGAACACTGAAGCTTTCTTT. The chain employs TRBV5-1 and TRBJ1-1; D gene uncertain. The germline V gene has CDR1 SGHRS and CDR2 YFSETQ. The V and J ends lost 0 bases and 1 base respectively, with 10 bases between them. The CDR3 sequence is 15 residues long. Variable domain in full (rest from reference TRBV5-1 and TRBJ1-1): KAGVTQTPRYLIKTRGQQVTLSCSPISGHRSVSWYQQTPGQGLQFLFEYFSETQRNKGNFPGRFSGRQFSNSRSEMNVSTLELGDSALYLCASSLAVSGNTEAFFGQGTRLTVV.